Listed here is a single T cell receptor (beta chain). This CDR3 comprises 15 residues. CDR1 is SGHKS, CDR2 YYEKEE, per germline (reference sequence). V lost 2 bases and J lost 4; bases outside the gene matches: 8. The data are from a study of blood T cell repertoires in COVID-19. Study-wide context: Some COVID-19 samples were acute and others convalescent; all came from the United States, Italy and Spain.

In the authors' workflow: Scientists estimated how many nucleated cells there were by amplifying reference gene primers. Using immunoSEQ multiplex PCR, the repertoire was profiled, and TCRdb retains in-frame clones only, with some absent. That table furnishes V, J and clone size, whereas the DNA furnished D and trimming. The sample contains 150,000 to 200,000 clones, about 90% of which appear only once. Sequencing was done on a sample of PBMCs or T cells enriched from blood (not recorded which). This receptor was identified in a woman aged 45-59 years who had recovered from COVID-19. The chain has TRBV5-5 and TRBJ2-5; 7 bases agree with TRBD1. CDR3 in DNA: TGTGCCAGCAGCTTAGCACAGGGGACGGCAGAGACCCAGTACTTC. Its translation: CASSLAQGTAETQYF. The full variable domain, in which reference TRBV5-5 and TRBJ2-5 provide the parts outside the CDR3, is DAGVTQSPTHLIKTRGQQVTLRCSPISGHKSVSWYQQVLGQGPQFIFQYYEKEERGRGNFPDRFSARQFPNYSSELNVNALLLGDSALYLCASSLAQGTAETQYFGPGTRLLVL.